This TCR beta chain was obtained from a study of spatial heterogeneity in lung cancer. Only a few counts were recorded for this clonotype. One entry per CDR3 protein results from TCRdb running MiXCR on the 5' RACE reads. The sample carries 10,000 to 12,000 distinct CDR3 sequences, about 5% recorded once. Sample time point: sample taken at primary tumor resection. Material for sequencing was whole RNA from tumor, nontumor lung or frozen PBMC, left unsorted. The source of this sequence is a male donor with early-stage non-small cell lung cancer. The sequenced sample was PBMCs, obtained at surgery.

This chain's CDR3 is CASSLGQGAYEQYF. The DNA for the CDR3 is TGTGCCAGCAGCTTGGGACAGGGGGCCTACGAGCAGTACTTC. The gene calls are TRBV7-2 and TRBJ2-7; TRBD1 aligns across 11 bases. V dropped 3 bases and J dropped 2; count of bases not matched to a gene: 0. The V gene's germline CDR1 is SGHTA and CDR2 FQGNSA. CDR3 length: 14 residues.